This T cell receptor beta chain was observed in a study of T cell responses to AZD1222 COVID-19 vaccine (dated by TCRdb to the early 2020s). Regarding the study in general: Because spike-specific TCR depth and breadth did not differ between the two schedules, AZD1222 recipients who got a second dose at roughly 4 weeks were pooled with those who got a second dose at roughly 12 weeks. A total of 233 trial participants underwent TCR sequencing, of whom 200 to 220 received two doses of AZD1222 and some 25 received two doses of the MenACWY control vaccine. Trial participants were enrolled by age into subgroups of 18-55, 56-69 and 70-plus years, and around 150, 29 and 61 TCR-sequenced participants, respectively, were included in these subgroups. Overall study results and their limits: After two AZD1222 doses, spike-specific TCR breadth and depth were significantly higher than at day 0 and than in MenACWY recipients. Most participants were white British and females outnumbered males, and the authors suggested that clonal diversity may have been underestimated. Because no day 14 peak-response samples were available, the repertoires could be characterized only after the peak T cell response. The 56-69-year group was small, and its depth increase did not reach significance, likely because of low power. Nearly half of unique spike-specific TCRs reportedly recognized epitopes outside regions mutated in the B.1.351 and B.1.1.7 variants. The vaccine-associated CD4 TCRs covered the entire spike protein, and the dominant responses fell in regions 160-218 and 743-854. Conclusions about previously exposed vaccinees are limited, since just five to seven AZD1222 recipients were seropositive for SARS-CoV-2 at baseline.

As concerns this clone: This receptor's antigen is unknown. No quality values exist for individual bases; no much larger clone is one base distant.

The CDR3 regions of human TCRbeta chains were analyzed by immunosequencing. Per the original workflow: TCRs in the repertoires were matched against a reference library of SARS-CoV-2-specific TCRs that had been generated with the MIRA antigen-specificity platform. Breadth was defined as the fraction of unique TCRs that were SARS-CoV-2-associated, and depth was defined as the fraction of total T cells that were SARS-CoV-2-associated. Each spike-specific TCR was assigned to its reactive spike region and to a CD4 or CD8 class using the MIRA data. Log10-transformed breadth and depth values were compared by one-way ANOVA with Sidak's multiple comparisons tests. What TCRdb holds here is the immuneACCESS table cut down to in-frame rearrangements. Part of the clones is not present; checked against another copy, under half of the missing clones reflect an unresolved V gene, and the others are unexplained. That table is the source of V, J and clone size, and D and trimming were worked out from the DNA. The sample table contains 150,000 to 200,000 clones; only one count was recorded for nearly 95% of them. 2% to 2.5% of the sample goes to the ten largest clones.

CDR1 and CDR2 are drawn from the germline V gene (reference sequence): GTSNPN, SVGIG. The V end gives up 0 bases and the J end 0 bases, leaving 2 bases in the junction not matched to a gene. The CDR3 goes from the cysteine to the phenylalanine over 15 residues. This entry keeps only the CDR3 DNA: 45 bases, framed from base 1. The time point label for this specimen denotes: baseline before first vaccination. Samples from vaccinated people were obtained from the UK trials COV001 and COV002, which included a single-blind randomized controlled phase 2/3 trial of AZD1222 (ChAdOx1 nCoV-19) in healthy adults. For TCRbeta chain sequencing, PBMC samples were collected from trial participants at day 0 and at day 28 after the second dose.

The chain joins TRBV30 to TRBJ1-5, with 7 bases aligning to TRBD1. The clonotype comes from an adult in good health. The starting material was peripheral blood, obtained on day 0 of AZD1222 vaccination. The DNA is as follows: TGTGCCTGGAGTGTAAGGACAGGTAGCAATCAGCCCCAGCATTTT. This is translated as CAWSVRTGSNQPQHF.